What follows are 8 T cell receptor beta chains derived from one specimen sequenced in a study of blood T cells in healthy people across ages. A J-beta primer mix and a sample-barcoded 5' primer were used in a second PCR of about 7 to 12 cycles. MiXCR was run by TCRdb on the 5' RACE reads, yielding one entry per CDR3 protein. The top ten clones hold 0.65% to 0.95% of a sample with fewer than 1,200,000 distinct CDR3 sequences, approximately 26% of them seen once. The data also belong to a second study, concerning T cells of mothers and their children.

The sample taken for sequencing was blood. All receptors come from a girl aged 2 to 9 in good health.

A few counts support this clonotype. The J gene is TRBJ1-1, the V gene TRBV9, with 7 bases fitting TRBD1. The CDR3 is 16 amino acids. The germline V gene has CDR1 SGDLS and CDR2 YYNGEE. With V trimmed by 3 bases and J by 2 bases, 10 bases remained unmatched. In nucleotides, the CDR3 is TGTGCCAGCAGCGGGGCCCGGACAGGCAGTAACACTGAAGCTTTCTTT. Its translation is CASSGARTGSNTEAFF.

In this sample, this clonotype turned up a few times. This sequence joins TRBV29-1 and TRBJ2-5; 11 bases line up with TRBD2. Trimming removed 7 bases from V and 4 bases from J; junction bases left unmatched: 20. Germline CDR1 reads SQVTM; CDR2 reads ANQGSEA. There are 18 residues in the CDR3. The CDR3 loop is CSAVRPLLAGGPVETQYF. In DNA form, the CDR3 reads TGCAGCGCCGTACGCCCCCTTTTAGCGGGAGGGCCGGTAGAGACCCAGTACTTC.

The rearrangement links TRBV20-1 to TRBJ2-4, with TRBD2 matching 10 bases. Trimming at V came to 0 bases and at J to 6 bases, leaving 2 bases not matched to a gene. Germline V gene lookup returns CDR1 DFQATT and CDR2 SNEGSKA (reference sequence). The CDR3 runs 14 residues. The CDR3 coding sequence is TGCAGTGCTAGAGATATAGCGGGGGGAAACATTCAGTACTTC. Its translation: CSARDIAGGNIQYF.

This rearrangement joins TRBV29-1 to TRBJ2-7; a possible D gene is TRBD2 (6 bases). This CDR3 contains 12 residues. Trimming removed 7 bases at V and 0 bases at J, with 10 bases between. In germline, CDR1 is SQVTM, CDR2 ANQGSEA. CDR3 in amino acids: CSGRDASYEQYF. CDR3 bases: TGCAGCGGGAGGGACGCCTCCTACGAGCAGTACTTC.

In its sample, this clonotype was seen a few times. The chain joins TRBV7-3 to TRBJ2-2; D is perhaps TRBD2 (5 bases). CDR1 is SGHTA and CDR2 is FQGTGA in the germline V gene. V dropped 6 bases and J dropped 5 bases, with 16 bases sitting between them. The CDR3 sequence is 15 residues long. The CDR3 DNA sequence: TGTGCCAGCAGTCCTGGCCCACCGGGAACCGGGGAGCTGTTTTTT. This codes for CASSPGPPGTGELFF.

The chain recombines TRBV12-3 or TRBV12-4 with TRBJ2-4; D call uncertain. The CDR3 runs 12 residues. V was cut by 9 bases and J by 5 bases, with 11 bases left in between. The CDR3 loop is CASRGPENIQYF. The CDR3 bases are TGTGCCAGTCGCGGACCTGAAAACATTCAGTACTTC.

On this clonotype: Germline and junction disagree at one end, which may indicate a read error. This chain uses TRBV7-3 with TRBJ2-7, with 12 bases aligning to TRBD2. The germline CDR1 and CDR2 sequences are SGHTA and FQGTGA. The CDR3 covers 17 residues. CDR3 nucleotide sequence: TGTGCCTGCAGCCTCCAAGGACTAGCGGGGACACCTTACGAGCAGTACTTC. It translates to CACSLQGLAGTPYEQYF.

The CDR3 bases are TGTGCCAGCAGTGAAGTTAAAAACCGGAATAATGAAAAACTGTTTTTT. It encodes CASSEVKNRNNEKLFF. V is TRBV6-1 and J is TRBJ1-4; D unclear. Deletions cut 1 base from V and 4 bases from J, with 13 bases between. Germline CDR1 is MNHNS and CDR2 is SASEGT. The CDR3 totals 16 residues.